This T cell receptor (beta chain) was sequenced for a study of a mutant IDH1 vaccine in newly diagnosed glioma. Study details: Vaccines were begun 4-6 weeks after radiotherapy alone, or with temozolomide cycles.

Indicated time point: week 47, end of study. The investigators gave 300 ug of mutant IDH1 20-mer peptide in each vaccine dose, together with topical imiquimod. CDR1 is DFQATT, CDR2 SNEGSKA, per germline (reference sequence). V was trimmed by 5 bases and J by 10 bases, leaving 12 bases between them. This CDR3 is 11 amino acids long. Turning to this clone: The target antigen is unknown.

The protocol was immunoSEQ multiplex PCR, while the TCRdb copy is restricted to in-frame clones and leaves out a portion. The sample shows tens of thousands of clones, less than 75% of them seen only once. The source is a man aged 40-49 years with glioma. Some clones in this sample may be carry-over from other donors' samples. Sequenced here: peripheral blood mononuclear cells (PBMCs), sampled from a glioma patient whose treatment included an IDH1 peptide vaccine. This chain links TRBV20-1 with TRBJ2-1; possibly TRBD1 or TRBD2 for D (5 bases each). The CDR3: CSAGRDPEQFF. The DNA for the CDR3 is TGCAGTGCTGGAAGGGACCCCGAGCAGTTCTTC.